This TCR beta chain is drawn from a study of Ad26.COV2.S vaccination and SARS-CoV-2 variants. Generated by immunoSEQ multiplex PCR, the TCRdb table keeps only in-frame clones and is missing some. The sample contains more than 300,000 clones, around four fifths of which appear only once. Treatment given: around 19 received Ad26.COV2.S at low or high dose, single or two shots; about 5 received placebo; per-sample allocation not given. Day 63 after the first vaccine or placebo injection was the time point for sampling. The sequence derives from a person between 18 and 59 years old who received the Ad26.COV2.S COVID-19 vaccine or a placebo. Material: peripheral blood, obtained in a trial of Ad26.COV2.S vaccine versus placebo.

CDR3 region: CASSPATGRTDTQYF. The DNA for the CDR3 is TGTGCCAGCTCACCAGCAACAGGGAGGACAGATACGCAGTATTTT. The chain is built from TRBV18 and TRBJ2-3; D may match TRBD1 or TRBD2 (6 bases each). V was trimmed by 2 bases and J by 3 bases, leaving 12 bases between them. The CDR3 extends over 15 amino acids. CDR1 is KGHSH and CDR2 is LQKENI in the germline V gene.